A single sample is the source of the 14 T cell receptor beta chains below, sequenced in a study of cytomegalovirus exposure and HLA in healthy donors (dated by TCRdb to between 2016 and 2019). The library was obtained by the immunoSEQ multiplex PCR assay. The multiplex PCR relied on a mix of 60 forward primers for TCR Vbeta segments and 13 reverse primers for TCR Jbeta segments. Here the immuneACCESS table is served through TCRdb, limited to in-frame sequences with V and J called. Missing clones are a known gap in these copies; in checked studies unresolved V genes cover under half, and the rest lacks a known reason. Across this sample there are roughly 190,000 clones, with roughly three quarters seen only once. The ten top clones hold 1.6% of the sample. Sequencing was done on a sample of PBMCs. The receptors shown here come from a woman aged 50 to 65 in good health and CMV-seronegative.

This clone was seen a handful of times. The chain links TRBV7-2 to TRBJ2-6, with D tentatively TRBD2 (7 bases). CDR3 length: 15 residues. The V and J ends lost 7 bases and 0 bases respectively, with 10 bases between them. Germline-derived CDR1 and CDR2 are SGHTA and FQGNSA. CDR3 in DNA: TGTGCCAGCAAGGGGGGGTACTCTGGGGCCAACGTCCTGACTTTC. Translating it yields CASKGGYSGANVLTF.

This clone was counted only a few times. The chain links TRBV10-3 to TRBJ1-1, with 9 bases that match TRBD1. Germline trimming cut 2 bases from V and 1 base from J; bases unmatched to any gene: 5. CDR1 is ENHRY and CDR2 is SYGVKD in the germline V gene. The CDR3 spans 16 residues. This CDR3 is CAISEGGGQGNTEAFF. CDR3 in DNA: TGTGCCATCAGTGAGGGCGGGGGACAGGGGAACACTGAAGCTTTCTTT.

The chain recombines TRBV18 with TRBJ1-1, with a tentative D call TRBD1 (5 bases). V lost 1 base, J lost 3 bases, and 12 bases lay in between. Germline lookup yields CDR1 KGHSH and CDR2 LQKENI. This CDR3 contains 15 residues. The CDR3 protein is CASSPLTARDTEAFF. CDR3 DNA sequence: TGTGCCAGCTCACCACTGACCGCCAGGGACACTGAAGCTTTCTTT.

Here the CDR3 DNA reads TGTGCCAGCAGCTCCAGGGGAGGGGAAAAACTGTTTTTT. It encodes CASSSRGGEKLFF. The rearrangement links TRBV7-6 to TRBJ1-4, with D possibly being TRBD1 (6 bases). CDR1 and CDR2 (germline): SGHVS, FNYEAQ. With 4 bases removed from V and 8 bases from J, the gap between germline ends came to 11 bases. This CDR3 contains 13 residues. The whole variable domain, remainder taken from reference TRBV7-6 and TRBJ1-4, is GAGVSQSPRYKVTKRGQDVALRCDPISGHVSLYWYRQALGQGPEFLTYFNYEAQQDKSGLPNDRFSAERPEGSISTLTIQRTEQRDSAMYRCASSSRGGEKLFFGSGTQLSVL.

The gene calls are TRBV18 and TRBJ1-1; TRBD1 aligns across 10 bases. The CDR3 covers 13 residues. The ends lost 3 bases at V and 9 bases at J; junction bases unmatched: 4. Germline V gene lookup returns CDR1 KGHSH and CDR2 LQKENI. Here the CDR3 reads CASSPSGQGQAFF. The CDR3 nucleotides read TGTGCCAGCTCACCCTCGGGACAGGGGCAAGCTTTCTTT.

J is TRBJ1-6 and V is TRBV2; 10 nucleotides match TRBD1. The CDR3 length is 13 residues. Trimming at V came to 7 bases and at J to 10 bases, leaving 4 bases not matched to a gene. Germline V lookup: CDR1 SNHLY, CDR2 FYNNEI. The CDR3: CASNGQGGSPLHF. The CDR3 DNA reads as TGTGCCAGCAATGGACAGGGGGGATCACCCCTCCACTTT.

The chain carries TRBV6-5 and TRBJ2-7; 7 bases match TRBD2. Germline CDR1 is MNHEY and CDR2 is SVGAGI. This CDR3 has 13 residues. Trimming took 3 bases from V and 10 from J; bases not matched to a gene: 9. The CDR3 region has the DNA TGTGCCAGCAGTTATGACCGGACTAGTTCACAGTACTTC. Its protein product is CASSYDRTSSQYF.

The chain is built from TRBV12-5 and TRBJ2-4; possible D gene TRBD2, 7 bases. Germline CDR1 and CDR2: LGHNT and FRNRAP. The CDR3 is made up of 13 amino acids. V lost 5 bases to trimming and J lost 4 bases, with 9 bases between them. DNA for the CDR3: TGTGCTAGTGGTGCGGGGGCGAAAAACATTCAGTACTTC. Translation gives CASGAGAKNIQYF.

The chain recombines TRBV9 with TRBJ1-1; a weak D match, TRBD1 (6 bases). V lost 0 bases, J lost 1 base, and 13 bases lay in between. The CDR3 covers 16 residues. The germline V gene encodes CDR1 SGDLS and CDR2 YYNGEE. The CDR3 spells CASSVGEHRENTEAFF. In DNA, the CDR3 is TGTGCCAGCAGCGTAGGGGAACACAGGGAGAACACTGAAGCTTTCTTT.

V is TRBV29-1 and J is TRBJ1-3; D ambiguous. Trimming stripped 8 bases from V and 5 bases from J, with 13 bases between. CDR3 length: 12 amino acids. In germline, CDR1 is SQVTM, CDR2 ANQGSEA. The DNA for the CDR3 is TGCAGCACCCGGACGGGAAGAAACACCATATATTTT. This encodes CSTRTGRNTIYF.

The rearrangement joins TRBV28 to TRBJ1-4; 7 bases match TRBD1. Germline CDR1 and CDR2: MDHEN and SYDVKM. V lost 6 bases, J lost 5 bases, and 12 bases stayed unmatched. The CDR3 is 16 amino acids. CDR3 region: CASSQGTVKTNEKLFF. For the CDR3, the DNA is TGTGCCAGCAGCCAAGGGACAGTCAAGACGAATGAAAAACTGTTTTTT.

CDR3 DNA: TGTGCCAGCAGTTACGCTACTAGATCGGAGCAGACCCAGTACTTC. Amino acids: CASSYATRSEQTQYF. The rearrangement links TRBV6-5 to TRBJ2-5, with D perhaps TRBD2 (5 bases). The CDR3 loop spans 15 amino acids. The germline V and J ends were trimmed by 2 bases and 6 bases, with 16 bases remaining between them. Germline CDR1 reads MNHEY; CDR2 reads SVGAGI.

The chain recombines TRBV10-3 with TRBJ2-5; D perhaps matches TRBD1 (6 bases). Germline V lookup: CDR1 ENHRY, CDR2 SYGVKD. The CDR3 loop spans 14 amino acids. Trimming stripped 5 bases from V and 4 bases from J, with 14 bases between. The CDR3: CAISRGRGTETQYF. The CDR3 DNA sequence: TGTGCCATCAGTCGCGGCAGGGGAACAGAGACCCAGTACTTC.

This clone showed up just a few times. This chain connects TRBV19 to TRBJ1-5; 9 nucleotides agree with TRBD1. The CDR3 covers 18 residues. J was trimmed by 0 bases and V by 6 bases; bases with no gene match: 12. CDR1 LNHDA and CDR2 SQIVND come from the germline V gene (reference sequence). The CDR3 loop reads CASSRDGQGRYSNQPQHF. As DNA, the CDR3 is TGTGCCAGTAGCAGAGATGGACAGGGGAGGTATAGCAATCAGCCCCAGCATTTT.